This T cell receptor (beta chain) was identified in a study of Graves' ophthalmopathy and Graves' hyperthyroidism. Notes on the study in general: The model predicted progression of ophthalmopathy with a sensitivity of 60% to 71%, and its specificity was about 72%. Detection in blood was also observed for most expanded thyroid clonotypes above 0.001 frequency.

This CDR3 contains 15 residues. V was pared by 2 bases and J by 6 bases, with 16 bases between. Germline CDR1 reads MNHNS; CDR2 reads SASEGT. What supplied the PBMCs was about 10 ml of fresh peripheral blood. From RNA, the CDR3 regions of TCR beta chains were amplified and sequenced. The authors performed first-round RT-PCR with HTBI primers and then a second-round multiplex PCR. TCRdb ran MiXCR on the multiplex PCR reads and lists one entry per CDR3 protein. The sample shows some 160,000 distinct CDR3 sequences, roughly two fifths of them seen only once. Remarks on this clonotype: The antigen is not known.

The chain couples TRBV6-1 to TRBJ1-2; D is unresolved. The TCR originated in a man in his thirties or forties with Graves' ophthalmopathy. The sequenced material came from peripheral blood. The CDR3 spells CASSEWSGGINGYTF. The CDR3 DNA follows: TGTGCCAGCAGTGAATGGTCGGGTGGCATCAATGGCTACACCTTC.